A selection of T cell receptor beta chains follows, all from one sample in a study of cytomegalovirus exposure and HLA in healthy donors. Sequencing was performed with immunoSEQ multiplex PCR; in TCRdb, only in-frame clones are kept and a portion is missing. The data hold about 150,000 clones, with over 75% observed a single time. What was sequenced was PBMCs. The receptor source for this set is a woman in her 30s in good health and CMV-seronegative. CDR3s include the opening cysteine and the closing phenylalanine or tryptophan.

CDR3: CASSTRQGTYEQYF; V: TRBV7-2; length: 14; J: TRBJ2-7
CDR3: CASSQERRWDTEAFF; V: TRBV4-2; length: 15; J: TRBJ1-1
CDR3: CASSKRRGETQYF; V: TRBV18; length: 13; J: TRBJ2-5
CDR3: CASRTGQGGYGYTF; V: TRBV6-6; length: 14; J: TRBJ1-2
CDR3: CASSQLQGSSYEQYF; V: TRBV4-1; length: 15; J: TRBJ2-7
CDR3: CASSAERVGSYNEQFF; V: TRBV6-4; length: 16; J: TRBJ2-1
CDR3: CASSSPGGSGGVETQYF; V: TRBV11-1; length: 17; J: TRBJ2-5
CDR3: CASSPSGTGGFGYTF; V: TRBV5-5; length: 15; J: TRBJ1-2
CDR3: CASMVLGTGNEQFF; V: TRBV27; length: 14; J: TRBJ2-1
CDR3: CASHRDRRYEQYF; V: TRBV2; length: 13; J: TRBJ2-7
CDR3: CSELVAGKQFF; V: TRBV7-9; length: 11; J: TRBJ2-1
CDR3: CASSRIPGQGAEYYGYTF; V: TRBV27; length: 18; J: TRBJ1-2
CDR3: CASGWGGNQPQHF; V: TRBV12-5; length: 13; J: TRBJ1-5
CDR3: CASRIGPGNTGELFF; V: TRBV6-1; length: 15; J: TRBJ2-2
CDR3: CASSKPPGGGGETQYF; V: TRBV5-1; length: 16; J: TRBJ2-5
CDR3: CASSPGQPYSGANVLTF; V: TRBV10-1; length: 17; J: TRBJ2-6
CDR3: CASSETGLAGGQEQFF; V: TRBV6-1; length: 16; J: TRBJ2-1
CDR3: CASSLRETNTEAFF; V: TRBV7-8; length: 14; J: TRBJ1-1
CDR3: CASSLVTGIGSTEAFF; V: TRBV27; length: 16; J: TRBJ1-1
CDR3: CASSSGQISGANVLTF; V: TRBV28; length: 16; J: TRBJ2-6
CDR3: CASSPTENQPQHF; V: TRBV7-9; length: 13; J: TRBJ1-5
CDR3: CASSLEDRGSVSYNSPLHF; V: TRBV7-8; length: 19; J: TRBJ1-6
CDR3: CATRLAGGRRELFF; V: TRBV7-2; length: 14; J: TRBJ2-2
CDR3: CASSQGQGRSEQFF; V: TRBV4-3; length: 14; J: TRBJ2-1
CDR3: CASSAQQGAKSYEQYF; V: TRBV7-2; length: 16; J: TRBJ2-7
CDR3: CASSEWADRFGGYTF; V: TRBV25-1; length: 15; J: TRBJ1-2
CDR3: CASSLRQGLGTDTQYF; V: TRBV7-9; length: 16; J: TRBJ2-3
CDR3: CASTFSGDQGYTF; V: TRBV7-9; length: 13; J: TRBJ1-2
CDR3: CATSTWAGRTDTQYF; V: TRBV15; length: 15; J: TRBJ2-3
CDR3: CASSATGTHSYEQYF; V: TRBV28; length: 15; J: TRBJ2-7
CDR3: CASSLSIWPGQGPGELFF; V: TRBV27; length: 18; J: TRBJ2-2
CDR3: CASRDRNNEKLFF; V: TRBV30; length: 13; J: TRBJ1-4
CDR3: CASSDRGLVVETQYF; V: TRBV2; length: 15; J: TRBJ2-5
CDR3: CASSTTGTGGLYEQYF; V: TRBV19; length: 16; J: TRBJ2-7
CDR3: CSARTEYTEAFF; V: TRBV29-1; length: 12; J: TRBJ1-1
CDR3: CASSLFYGGSAEAFF; V: TRBV27; length: 15; J: TRBJ1-1
CDR3: CASSSGGVDIQYF; V: TRBV19; length: 13; J: TRBJ2-4